A single T cell receptor beta chain is shown here with its context. The authors' processing: Amplification from reference gene primers served as the basis for estimated nucleated cell counts. Libraries were prepared by immunoSEQ multiplex PCR; TCRdb keeps only in-frame clonotypes and omits some of them. V and J calls plus clone size are reproduced from that table; the DNA served to infer D and trimming. The top ten hold 5% to 6% of the sample, which has under 90,000 clones, 70% to 75% seen once. This specimen belongs to a study of blood T cell repertoires in COVID-19. Study at large: The origin of the acute and convalescent COVID-19 samples was the United States, Italy and Spain.

Sequenced: peripheral blood. The receptor comes from a man aged 50-60 years with active or convalescent COVID-19.

CDR3 sequence reads: CASSYLAYRVSNYGYTF. The CDR3, as DNA: TGTGCCAGCAGTTATCTGGCCTACAGGGTAAGTAACTATGGCTACACCTTC. The rearrangement joins TRBV6-9 to TRBJ1-2; weak D call: TRBD1 (6 bases). This CDR3 spans 17 amino acids. Germline CDR1 and CDR2: MNHGY and SVAAGI. V was shortened by 2 bases and J by 1 base, with 17 bases between the two germline ends.